The 32 T cell receptor beta chains below were found in one sample sequenced in a study of vaccination and CD4 T cells after COVID-19 (dated by TCRdb to between 2021 and 2024). The sample's treatment or condition label is to be understood as: approximately 9-day PBMC culture with coronavirus spike peptide pools or control peptides (ViraFEST assay). CD4+ T cells from unexposed donors were collected before the COVID-19 pandemic (2011-2018). Libraries were constructed by PCR. This sample was sequenced with an Illumina iSeq 100. TCR sequencing of DNA from cultured CD4+ T cells used the Oncomine TCR Beta short-read assay at the Johns Hopkins FTIC core. Clones were called with MiXCR by TCRdb after fastp trimmed the public reads at Q25, and only in-frame beta chains were retained. CDR3 protein duplicates are merged, each entry listing the most common genes and DNA. Across this sample there are about 10,000 distinct CDR3 sequences, with 45% to 60% seen only once. Of the sample, 20% to 25% is held by the ten largest clones.

Their target antigens are unknown. The sequenced sample was CD4+ T cells from blood, cultured in vitro. These receptors were obtained from a human donor in good health.

There are a few counts of this clonotype. This rearrangement joins TRBV7-6 to TRBJ2-7; D might be TRBD2 (6 bases). This CDR3 spans 16 amino acids. The germline V and J ends were trimmed by 3 bases and 3 bases, with 18 bases remaining between them. Germline CDR1 SGHVS, CDR2 FNYEAQ. In nucleotides, the CDR3 is TGTGCCAGCAGCTTGGGGGACTTCTCGTACCGCTACGAGCAGTACTTC. Its translation is CASSLGDFSYRYEQYF.

V usage is TRBV12-3 or TRBV12-4 and J usage is TRBJ2-7; 9 positions match TRBD2. After removal of 6 bases from V and 5 bases from J, the junction contained 8 bases not matched to a gene. This CDR3 is 14 amino acids long. CDR3 DNA sequence: TGTGCCAGCAGCTTTAGCGGGAGTAGGGACGAGCAGTACTTC. Translation gives CASSFSGSRDEQYF.

This clonotype showed up just a few times. This rearrangement joins TRBV6-1 to TRBJ2-4, with D tentatively TRBD1 (5 bases). Trimming removed 8 bases at V and 0 bases at J, with 14 bases between. The CDR3 is 15 amino acids. Germline values: CDR1 MNHNS, CDR2 SASEGT. The CDR3 reads CASLELGLAKNIQYF. Written as DNA, the CDR3 is TGTGCCAGCCTGGAGTTGGGGCTAGCCAAAAACATTCAGTACTTC.

V is TRBV28 and J is TRBJ2-7; D not certain. The V end was cut by 6 bases, the J end by 0 bases, with 9 bases between. CDR1 and CDR2 (germline): MDHEN, SYDVKM. This CDR3 spans 13 amino acids. The CDR3 coding sequence is TGTGCCAGCAGGTACGGTACCTCCTACGAGCAGTACTTC. As protein: CASRYGTSYEQYF.

V gene TRBV6-1 combines with J gene TRBJ2-4, with 8 bases that match TRBD1. V was clipped by 2 bases and J by 8 bases; unmatched bases: 8. The CDR3 has 15 residues. Per germline, CDR1 MNHNS and CDR2 SASEGT. The CDR3: CASSERTGWGDIQYF. The CDR3 bases are TGTGCCAGCAGTGAAAGGACAGGGTGGGGAGACATTCAGTACTTC.

This chain uses TRBV20-1 with TRBJ2-3; the match to TRBD2 covers 16 bases. The CDR3 length is 14 residues. Germline assignment: CDR1 DFQATT and CDR2 SNEGSKA (reference sequence). With V trimmed by 6 bases and J by 4 bases, 1 base remained unmatched. CDR3 loop: CSAGTSGRADTQYF. In DNA form, the CDR3 reads TGCAGTGCCGGGACTAGCGGGAGGGCAGATACGCAGTATTTT.

The chain links TRBV6-1 to TRBJ1-5; perhaps TRBD1 as D (6 bases). The CDR3 loop spans 16 amino acids. Germline assignment: CDR1 MNHNS and CDR2 SASEGT. V was trimmed by 5 bases and J by 1 base, leaving 15 bases between them. CDR3 nucleotides: TGTGCCAGCAGTCTAGGGGGGAGTCGCAGCAATCAGCCCCAGCATTTT. Amino acid sequence: CASSLGGSRSNQPQHF.

A few counts support this clonotype. This chain links TRBV2 with TRBJ1-2; TRBD1 might be the D (6 bases). V was shortened by 6 bases and J by 9 bases, with 17 bases between the two germline ends. Germline loops: CDR1 SNHLY, CDR2 FYNNEI. The CDR3 covers 13 residues. The CDR3 loop is CASREGGSRRYTF. CDR3 in DNA: TGTGCCAGCAGGGAGGGGGGGTCTCGACGCTACACCTTC.

Here the CDR3 DNA reads TGTGCCAGCAGCTTGGATACCGCCCGGGAGCTGTTTTTT. It yields the protein CASSLDTARELFF. The chain recombines TRBV5-5 with TRBJ2-2; the D is unclear. Germline CDR1 SGHKS, CDR2 YYEKEE (reference sequence). V was shortened by 0 bases and J by 9 bases, with 9 bases between the two germline ends. This CDR3 has 13 residues.

This clonotype was counted only a few times. This sequence joins TRBV7-2 and TRBJ2-5; perhaps TRBD2 as D (6 bases). V lost 5 bases, J lost 4 bases, and 11 bases lay in between. The V gene's germline CDR1 is SGHTA and CDR2 FQGNSA. The CDR3 runs to 13 residues. CDR3: CASSAGPAETQYF. CDR3 coding DNA: TGTGCCAGCAGCGCGGGACCAGCAGAGACCCAGTACTTC. Full variable domain (outside the CDR3, taken from reference TRBV7-2 and TRBJ2-5): GAGVSQSPSNKVTEKGKDVELRCDPISGHTALYWYRQSLGQGLEFLIYFQGNSAPDKSGLPSDRFSAERTGGSVSTLTIQRTQQEDSAVYLCASSAGPAETQYFGPGTRLLVL.

Only a few counts were recorded for this clonotype. CDR3 DNA sequence: TGTGCCACCAGTGATTTACCCCCCGACAGTTACCGAAACTATGGCTACACCTTC. Translation gives CATSDLPPDSYRNYGYTF. J is TRBJ1-2 and V is TRBV24-1; D might be TRBD1 (5 bases). Trimming stripped 1 base from V and 2 bases from J, with 19 bases between. The germline V gene has CDR1 KGHDR and CDR2 SFDVKD. The CDR3 loop spans 18 amino acids.

In this sample, this clonotype turned up a few times. The rearrangement links TRBV19 to TRBJ1-6; D ambiguous. Between the trimmed V and J ends, which lost 4 bases and 5 bases, there was a span of 3 bases. Germline lookup yields CDR1 LNHDA and CDR2 SQIVND (reference sequence). The CDR3 is made up of 12 amino acids. DNA for the CDR3: TGTGCCAGTAGTACAGATAATTCACCCCTCCACTTT. Protein product: CASSTDNSPLHF.

This clonotype was counted between two and nine times. V gene TRBV5-5 combines with J gene TRBJ1-1; D is perhaps TRBD1 (5 bases). In germline, CDR1 is SGHKS, CDR2 YYEKEE (reference sequence). The germline V and J ends were trimmed by 2 bases and 0 bases, with 11 bases remaining between them. The CDR3 runs to 15 residues. The CDR3 loop reads CASSLTGTVNTEAFF. The CDR3 DNA reads as TGTGCCAGCAGCTTAACCGGGACGGTGAACACTGAAGCTTTCTTT.

The CDR3 DNA reads TGTGCCATCAGGCCCGATAGCGGGAGCACCGGGGAGCTGTTTTTT. It yields the protein CAIRPDSGSTGELFF. The chain has TRBV10-3 and TRBJ2-2; 9 bases fit TRBD2. Germline values: CDR1 ENHRY, CDR2 SYGVKD. The CDR3 consists of 15 residues. After removal of 6 bases from V and 4 bases from J, the junction contained 6 bases not matched to a gene.

For this clonotype: The junction departs from germline at one end; a sequencing error may be responsible. This sequence joins TRBV19 and TRBJ1-2; 7 bases are shared with TRBD1. Germline V gives CDR1 LNHDA, CDR2 SQIVND (reference sequence). CDR3 length: 13 residues. CDR3 loop: CANSTSDRSGYTF. Here the CDR3 DNA reads TGTGCCAATAGTACATCGGACAGGTCTGGCTACACCTTC.

The genes are TRBV5-4 and TRBJ1-2, with D uncertain. With 0 bases removed from V and 4 bases from J, the gap between germline ends came to 10 bases. Germline CDR1 reads SGHNT; CDR2 reads YYREEE (reference sequence). The CDR3 length is 14 residues. In DNA, the CDR3 is TGTGCCAGCAGCTTGGGGACGGACTCCTATGGCTACACCTTC. Protein product: CASSLGTDSYGYTF.

V gene TRBV6-1 combines with J gene TRBJ2-7; a weak D match, TRBD2 (5 bases). V was pared by 11 bases and J by 1 base, with 12 bases between. CDR1 is MNHNS and CDR2 is SASEGT in the germline V gene. The CDR3 contains 12 residues. CDR3 region: CACGPSSYEQYF. CDR3 bases: TGTGCCTGCGGGCCTAGTTCCTACGAGCAGTACTTC.

This clonotype was picked up a small number of times. The J gene is TRBJ2-1, the V gene TRBV6-1; 9 nucleotides align to TRBD2. J was trimmed by 0 bases and V by 6 bases; bases with no gene match: 3. This CDR3 has 15 amino acids. CDR1 is MNHNS and CDR2 is SASEGT in the germline V gene. DNA of the CDR3: TGTGCCAGCAGGATTAGCGGGGGCTCCTACAATGAGCAGTTCTTC. It translates to CASRISGGSYNEQFF.

J is TRBJ1-4 and V is TRBV5-4, with a tentative D call TRBD1 (6 bases). Trimming took off 4 bases at V and 6 bases at J, with 13 bases between the two ends. This CDR3 is 14 amino acids long. Germline loops: CDR1 SGHNT, CDR2 YYREEE (reference sequence). CDR3 nucleotides: TGTGCCAGCAGCCGACCGGGACAAGATGAAAAACTGTTTTTT. Protein: CASSRPGQDEKLFF.

For the CDR3, the DNA is TGTGCCAGCAGCCTAGGGGCCGGGGACGGTAATCAGCCCCAGCATTTT. Translating it yields CASSLGAGDGNQPQHF. This rearrangement joins TRBV4-2 to TRBJ1-5, with a tentative D call TRBD1 (5 bases). The CDR3 runs 16 residues. V was trimmed by 4 bases and J by 4 bases, leaving 17 bases between them. Per germline, CDR1 LGHNA and CDR2 YNFKEQ.

The rearrangement uses TRBV5-8 and TRBJ2-4, with 11 bases lining up with TRBD1. The V and J ends lost 0 bases and 3 bases, in that order; junction bases with no gene match: 8. The CDR3 is 18 amino acids. Germline assignment: CDR1 SGHTS and CDR2 YDEGEE. In DNA form, the CDR3 reads TGTGCCAGCAGCTTGGGCCTATGGGGACAGGGGGGCAAAAACATTCAGTACTTC. Protein: CASSLGLWGQGGKNIQYF.

The table lists this clonotype with a few counts. The rearrangement uses TRBV27 and TRBJ2-7; 13 nucleotides line up with TRBD2. J was trimmed by 5 bases and V by 3 bases; bases with no gene match: 16. Per germline, CDR1 MNHEY and CDR2 SMNVEV (reference sequence). This CDR3 is 19 amino acids long. CDR3 bases: TGTGCCAGCAGTTTCCTTCGTTCCGGGACTAGCGGGAAGCGAGACGAGCAGTACTTC. Amino acid sequence: CASSFLRSGTSGKRDEQYF.

The DNA for the CDR3 is TGTGCCAGCAGTTACCCCGACAGCTTTGGCCTTAAGGCTTTCTTT. Protein product: CASSYPDSFGLKAFF. This chain links TRBV6-2 or TRBV6-3 with TRBJ1-1; D possibly corresponds to TRBD1 (5 bases). Trimming stripped 2 bases from V and 11 bases from J, with 21 bases between. In germline, CDR1 is MNHEY, CDR2 SVGEGT. CDR3 length: 15 residues.

This clonotype occurred a few times. The chain combines TRBV10-1 with TRBJ2-3; weak D call: TRBD2 (5 bases). This CDR3 spans 14 amino acids. CDR1 WNHNN and CDR2 SYGVQD come from the germline V gene (reference sequence). V lost 3 bases and J lost 2, with 9 bases in between. DNA for the CDR3: TGCGCCAGCAGTGACCCGGGGAACACAGATACGCAGTATTTT. This gives the protein CASSDPGNTDTQYF.

Written as DNA, the CDR3 is TGTGCCAGCAGTCCGCGGGACAGGGGGCATCAGCCCCAGCATTTT. Translating it yields CASSPRDRGHQPQHF. The rearrangement links TRBV12-3 or TRBV12-4 to TRBJ1-5; 12 bases agree with TRBD1. This CDR3 comprises 15 residues. V dropped 5 bases and J dropped 5; count of bases not matched to a gene: 4.

This clonotype was picked up a small number of times. The genes are TRBV24-1 and TRBJ1-2, with D tentatively TRBD1 (6 bases). The CDR3 runs to 13 residues. V was clipped by 8 bases and J by 3 bases, with 12 bases between them. CDR1 is KGHDR and CDR2 is SFDVKD in the germline V gene. The chain's CDR3 is CATKVQGHYGYTF. CDR3 nucleotides: TGTGCCACCAAAGTTCAGGGGCACTATGGCTACACCTTC.

This rearrangement joins TRBV27 to TRBJ1-5; the D is unclear. Germline V gene data show CDR1 as MNHEY and CDR2 as SMNVEV (reference sequence). V lost 2 bases and J 0 bases, leaving 8 bases between the germline ends. This CDR3 spans 15 amino acids. This chain's CDR3 is CASSLQGYSNQPQHF. In DNA form, the CDR3 reads TGTGCCAGCAGTTTACAAGGGTATAGCAATCAGCCCCAGCATTTT.

This rearrangement joins TRBV20-1 to TRBJ1-6; no clear D. V was clipped by 0 bases and J by 9 bases, with 9 bases between them. Per the germline V gene, CDR1 is DFQATT and CDR2 is SNEGSKA (reference sequence). The CDR3 loop spans 13 amino acids. CDR3 residues: CSARDSGGSPLHF. As DNA, the CDR3 is TGCAGTGCTAGAGATTCAGGTGGTTCACCCCTCCACTTT.

This chain joins TRBV7-2 and TRBJ2-7; D uncertain. Germline V lookup: CDR1 SGHTA, CDR2 FQGNSA. This CDR3 region has 13 residues. The ends were cut back, 3 bases at V and 7 bases at J, with 13 bases in the middle. The CDR3 bases are TGTGCCAGCAGCTTTACCGGAGCTGGAGAGCAGTACTTC. This translates into CASSFTGAGEQYF.

This rearrangement joins TRBV12-3 or TRBV12-4 to TRBJ2-3; 12 bases fit TRBD2. J lost 4 bases, V lost 6 bases, and 5 bases had no gene match. This CDR3 is built from 15 residues. This CDR3 is CASRTSGRTSDTQYF. The CDR3 nucleotides are TGTGCCAGCAGGACTAGCGGGAGAACGTCAGATACGCAGTATTTT.

The genes are TRBV6-5 and TRBJ1-3; D is unresolved. The length of the CDR3 is 13 residues. Trimming removed 2 bases at V and 0 bases at J, with 2 bases between. The germline CDR1 and CDR2 sequences are MNHEY and SVGAGI. CDR3 protein: CASSYNSGNTIYF. CDR3 nucleotides: TGTGCCAGCAGTTACAACTCTGGAAACACCATATATTTT.

The chain has TRBV20-1 and TRBJ2-7, with D possibly TRBD1 on 7 matching bases. Trimming removed 2 bases at V and 7 bases at J, with 24 bases between. The CDR3 contains 16 residues. The germline gives CDR1 DFQATT, CDR2 SNEGSKA (reference sequence). CDR3 nucleotide sequence: TGCAGTGCTAGACTCTACCGGCAGGGGGGATCTCCAGAGCAGTACTTC. Translation: CSARLYRQGGSPEQYF.